This T cell receptor beta chain was captured in a study of T cells after yellow fever vaccination. In this sample, this clonotype turned up a few times. V dropped 7 bases and J dropped 3; count of bases not matched to a gene: 5. The CDR3 length is 15 residues. MiXCR, run by TCRdb on the 5' RACE reads, gives a single entry per CDR3 protein. This sample has approximately 330,000 distinct CDR3 sequences, with over 4% found just once. The sample was PBMCs, taken 5 days after the yellow fever booster vaccination. This clonotype originated in a man younger than 35 who received the YFV17D yellow fever vaccine. V usage is TRBV12-3 or TRBV12-4 and J usage is TRBJ1-6; 8 nucleotides align to TRBD1. Here the CDR3 reads CASNLDRVYNSPLHF. The CDR3 coding sequence is TGTGCCAGCAACCTGGACAGGGTCTATAATTCACCCCTCCACTTT.